The source of this TCR beta chain is a study of T cells in Graves' hyperthyroidism and ophthalmopathy. A note on this clonotype: No antigen is known for it.

Trimming pared 4 bases from V and 1 base from J, leaving 10 bases between. This CDR3 region has 14 residues. TCR beta CDR3 regions were amplified from RNA transcripts. The HTBI primer set was used in a first-round RT-PCR of the TCR CDR3. TCRdb redid the calling of the multiplex PCR reads with MiXCR, one entry per CDR3 protein. The profile shows 480,000 or so distinct CDR3 sequences, approximately 48% of them singletons. Regarding the study as a whole: Ophthalmopathy and stable hyperthyroidism were told apart by a 13 V-J model.

The sequence was obtained from an adult woman with Graves' disease, either hyperthyroidism or ophthalmopathy (not recorded which). The sequenced sample was peripheral blood or thyroid tissue (not recorded which). This sequence joins TRBV12-3 or TRBV12-4 and TRBJ1-1; unclear D gene. The DNA for the CDR3 is TGTGCCAGCAGTTGGTTGGGTGGGAACACTGAAGCTTTCTTT. Encoded protein: CASSWLGGNTEAFF.